This entry features one TCR beta chain sequence. The clone's antigen remains unknown. Per-nucleotide qualities are absent, and no much larger clonotype sits a single base away. The immunoSEQ Assay was the method used to sequence TCRbeta CDR3 regions. After extraction, genomic DNA underwent amplification by bias-controlled multiplex PCR, followed by high-throughput sequencing. The source study handled its data this way. To quantify the absolute abundance of each unique TCRbeta CDR3 region, sequences were collapsed and filtered. T cell fraction was estimated by normalizing TCRbeta template counts to usable DNA, with usable DNA measured through amplification of reference genes found in all nucleated cells. Repertoire TCRs were annotated as SARS-CoV-2-specific by exact matching of V gene, CDR3 amino acid sequence and J gene to a known reactive TCR set. The reference SARS-CoV-2 TCR set was derived from MIRA and filtered for enrichment in COVID-19-positive ImmuneCODE repertoires, a step that removed public or cross-reactive TCRs. Using the MIRA antigens, annotated TCRs were further analysed by specific ORF or by position within an ORF. Breadth was defined as the number of annotated unique rearrangements divided by the total number of unique productive rearrangements, and depth was defined as the summed frequency of the annotated unique rearrangements. Two-sided Wilcoxon rank-sum tests were used to compare TCR breadth between groups. TCRdb took over this immuneACCESS table, retaining in-frame rearrangements with V and J assigned. Such tables are incomplete; in checked studies, under half of the missing clones stem from an unresolved V gene, and the remainder is unexplained. V and J calls and clone size are given by that table; D and trimming were obtained from the DNA. The sample table contains 410,000 or so clones; only one count was recorded for 80% to 95% of them. The top ten clones comprise 9% to 15% of the sample.

These data belong to a study of Ad26.COV2.S vaccination and SARS-CoV-2 variants (dated by TCRdb to the early 2020s). General notes on the study: Vaccine-arm donors came from COV1001, a multicentre, randomized, double-blind, placebo-controlled phase I-IIa trial of Ad26.COV2.S in healthy adults. Dosing of Ad26.COV2.S was intramuscular, at either 5x10^10 or 1x10^11 viral particles, delivered as one shot or as two shots spaced 56 days apart. Sequencing of the TCRbeta repertoire served to evaluate the specificity and breadth of SARS-CoV-2-reactive T cell receptors following Ad26.COV2.S vaccination. A total of around 32 samples were included in the TCR-sequenced set, comprising some 20 Ad26.COV2.S vaccine recipients, 5 placebo recipients and 8 SARS-CoV-2 convalescent individuals. Participants in the trial were split at random into five groups of five each, receiving low-dose or high-dose Ad26.COV2.S once or twice, or else placebo on both occasions. Investigators remained blinded to trial group allocation during experiments and outcome assessment. Broader findings and caveats from the paper: The authors noted that total T cell responses may have been underestimated by the TCR breadth and depth analyses. After vaccination, spike-specific CD8+ and CD4+ T cell responses were reported to show substantial breadth. The study was not powered to compare responses between vaccine doses or regimens. Vaccine and placebo recipients had similar non-spike TCR breadth, a finding consistent with the vaccine containing only spike. Higher spike-specific TCR breadth was observed in Ad26.COV2.S recipients than in placebo recipients (P = 0.0014).

Reading the label with the study, this specimen's treatment or condition is: 15 to 20 received Ad26.COV2.S at low or high dose, single or two shots; roughly five received placebo; per-sample allocation not given. Repertoires of vaccine and placebo recipients were sequenced from samples collected on day 63 after the first injection. Cohort 1b enrolled some 25 adults aged 18-55 years at a single site in Boston, USA, between 29 July and 7 August 2020. Ad26.COV2.S was a replication-incompetent adenovirus type 26 vector expressing a prefusion-stabilized SARS-CoV-2 spike protein from the original Wuhan strain. The CDR3 covers 12 residues, taking in both the cysteine and the phenylalanine. The sequence is cut down to CDR3 DNA, 36 bases in frame from base 1. Trimming costs V 1 base and J 5 bases, and their ends lie 5 bases apart. CDR1 LGHDT and CDR2 YNNKEL were looked up in the germline V gene (reference sequence).

The source is a person between 18 and 59 years old who received the Ad26.COV2.S COVID-19 vaccine or a placebo. The sample in question was peripheral blood, obtained in a trial of Ad26.COV2.S vaccine versus placebo. The chain is made from TRBV3-1 (or the pseudogene TRBV3-2) and TRBJ2-5, with the D gene uncertain. CDR3 protein: CASSQVSETQYF. The nucleotide sequence is TGTGCCAGCAGCCAAGTTTCGGAGACCCAGTACTTC.